This T cell receptor (beta chain) was recorded in a study of T cells after yellow fever vaccination (dated by TCRdb to between 2018 and 2021). As for the study more broadly: Libraries from fractions with low cell numbers were prepared with the SMART-Seq v4 Ultra Low Input RNA kit. Two healthy male donors made up the cohort, one aged 18 to 30 years and the other aged 30 to 40 years. To follow T-cell clones before and after primary and booster YFV17D yellow fever vaccination, bulk TCR alpha and beta repertoires were sequenced over time. Bulk PBMC replicates and cell subsets were isolated from blood drawn at multiple timepoints before and after both primary and secondary immunization.

In the paper's terms, the treatment or condition label means: live attenuated yellow fever vaccine strain. A standard Ficoll-Paque protocol was used to isolate PBMCs from peripheral blood. Dynabeads CD4 and CD8 positive selection kits were used to isolate CD4 and CD8 T-cell fractions. RNA was extracted with TriZol from bulk PBMCs, CD4 and CD8 fractions, and dextramer-positive and dextramer-negative fractions. Paper-wide results and their limitations: Because abundant contaminating clonotypes from the bulk population could be contained in FACS-sorted repertoires, computational filtering was required. The study included only two donors, which limits how far the findings can be generalized. Most clones expanded after primary vaccination (96% of CD4 and approximately 90% of CD8) were re-detected after the booster, suggesting that broad memory maintenance occurred. A small fraction of clonotypes appeared in both the CD4 and CD8 compartments, likely as a result of convergent recombination. The secondary T-cell response was found to be weaker but faster than the primary response, with a peak reached on day 5 rather than on day 15.

This clonotype was counted a few times. Its antigen remains undetermined. Base quality data are lacking; no much larger clone is found one base away. Data came from an Illumina NovaSeq 6000. Synthesis of TCR cDNA relied on 5'RACE template switching, a step that introduced a universal primer site along with unique molecular identifiers. cDNA synthesis was primed from both the TCR alpha and TCR beta constant segments. Two PCR steps were used to amplify libraries, with sample barcodes and sequencing adapters being added in the second step. Sequencing of libraries was performed on Illumina HiSeq 2500 (2x100 bp) or NovaSeq (2x150 bp). Regarding the original processing steps: Demultiplexing of reads and collapsing into UMI consensus sequences were performed with MIGEC, and V(D)J alignment was carried out with MiXCR. Vaccine-responding clonotypes were defined with edgeR using replicate PBMC samples, requiring FDR below 0.01 and a log2 fold change above 5 up to day 15. CD4 or CD8 identity was assigned to each bulk clonotype according to whether the clonotype was present at higher abundance in the sequenced CD4 repertoire or the sequenced CD8 repertoire. The raw public data were reprocessed by TCRdb itself: fastp quality trimming at Q25, MiXCR clonotype calling, in-frame beta chains only. Merged by CDR3 protein, the rows form single entries marked with the most common genes and DNA. These V and J calls are TCRdb output, not the study's own analysis. The sample profile shows under 400,000 distinct CDR3 sequences; approximately 12% of them were found once. The top ten constitute approximately 3.4% of the sample.

The germline V gene (reference sequence) sets CDR1 to LGHDT and CDR2 to YNNKEL. Trimming leaves V shorter by 2 bases and J shorter by 8 bases, with the junction holding 11 bases beyond the gene matches. Its CDR3 holds 16 amino acids, cysteine through phenylalanine. Only the CDR3 part of the read is kept: 48 bases, read in frame from the first base. Sequencing was performed on CD4+ T cells sorted from PBMCs, taken 15 days after the yellow fever booster vaccination. The sequence came from a man aged 18 to 29 who received the YFV17D yellow fever vaccine. The rearrangement combines TRBV3-1 with TRBJ1-4, and 7 junctional nucleotides match TRBD1. The nucleotide sequence reads TGTGCCAGCAGCCAACTCTCACAGGGGAGTAGAGAAAAACTGTTTTTT. Its protein reads: CASSQLSQGSREKLFF.